The entry that follows covers one T cell receptor (beta chain) sequence. Original processing notes: It was from reference gene primer amplification that nucleated cell counts were estimated. The method was immunoSEQ multiplex PCR; TCRdb's version includes in-frame clones alone and lacks a portion of them. That table supplies the V and J calls and clone size; D and trimming were determined from the DNA. The sample includes some 270,000 clones, roughly 88% of them seen just once. V gave up 3 bases and J gave up 10 bases, with 12 bases separating them. The germline gives CDR1 LGHDT, CDR2 YNNKEL (reference sequence). The CDR3 sequence is 12 residues long. These data originate in a study of blood T cell repertoires in COVID-19. Looking at the study overall: Sources were T cells, B-cell-depleted T cells, or PBMCs; the material itself was cDNA or gDNA.

Sequencing input: peripheral blood. The chain employs TRBV3-1 (or the pseudogene TRBV3-2) and TRBJ1-1, with D hard to call. The sequence was obtained from a woman in her 70s with acute or convalescent COVID-19. The CDR3 here is CASSQRASGAFF. CDR3 nucleotide sequence: TGTGCCAGCAGCCAGAGGGCCAGCGGAGCTTTCTTT.